The rows below give T cell receptor beta chains drawn from one sample of a study of shared clonotypes between healthy human individuals. Clones were sequenced by immunoSEQ multiplex PCR, and TCRdb holds only the in-frame ones, with some missing. The data contain over a million clones, around 82% of them seen just once; the ten biggest clones take up roughly 0.62%. Sequencing was performed on memory CD4+ T cells from PBMCs. All receptors come from a man between 18 and 29 years old in good health. Some clones in this sample may be carry-over from other donors' samples. Both conserved end residues are part of each CDR3. Fields, in order: D gene, J gene, clone size, V gene, CDR3 length, CDR3 protein, CDR3 DNA. D genes are given only for firm matches. Not every row has a clone size; where given, it reads once, few, many or a size class.

TRBD1 | TRBJ2-1 | NA | TRBV7-3 | 17 | CASSLPSTGTSYNEQFF | TGTGCCAGCAGCTTGCCTTCGACAGGGACCTCCTACAATGAGCAGTTCTTC
TRBD1 | TRBJ2-7 | NA | TRBV7-3 | 14 | CASSPTGVDYEQYF | TGTGCCAGCAGCCCTACAGGGGTAGACTACGAGCAGTACTTC
NA | TRBJ1-3 | NA | TRBV30 | 14 | CAWWGRLSGNTIYF | TGTGCCTGGTGGGGACGGCTCTCTGGAAACACCATATATTTT
NA | TRBJ2-7 | NA | TRBV11-1 | 13 | CASSFAFAYEQYF | TGTGCCAGCAGCTTTGCCTTTGCCTACGAGCAGTACTTC
NA | TRBJ1-4 | NA | TRBV5-8 | 14 | CASSQGTTNEKLFF | TGTGCCAGCAGTCAGGGTACAACTAATGAAAAACTGTTTTTT
NA | TRBJ2-7 | NA | TRBV27 | 15 | CASSFLRQAGYEQYF | TGTGCCAGCAGTTTTCTTAGACAGGCCGGGTACGAGCAGTACTTC
TRBD1 | TRBJ2-3 | NA | TRBV27 | 18 | CASSLSISDRGRADTQYF | TGTGCCAGCAGTTTATCGATTTCCGACAGGGGGCGGGCAGATACGCAGTATTTT
NA | TRBJ2-7 | few | TRBV4-1 | 13 | CASSRGEPYEQYF | TGCGCCAGCAGCCGGGGGGAGCCCTACGAGCAGTACTTC
TRBD2 | TRBJ2-1 | NA | TRBV2 | 15 | CASRAQGLGGNEQFF | TGTGCCAGCAGGGCCCAGGGACTAGGTGGAAATGAGCAGTTCTTC
NA | TRBJ1-1 | NA | TRBV5-5 | 14 | CASRKGGMNTEAFF | TGTGCCAGCAGAAAAGGTGGGATGAACACTGAAGCTTTCTTT
TRBD1 | TRBJ2-3 | NA | TRBV5-1 | 15 | CASSVGGQGVDTQYF | TGCGCCAGCAGCGTCGGGGGACAGGGAGTAGATACGCAGTATTTT
NA | TRBJ1-3 | NA | TRBV4-2 | 16 | CASSQGTANSGNTIYF | TGTGCCAGCAGCCAGGGAACAGCCAACTCTGGAAACACCATATATTTT
TRBD2 | TRBJ2-5 | NA | TRBV7-9 | 15 | CASSLQAGGKETQYF | TGTGCCAGCAGCTTACAAGCGGGAGGGAAGGAGACCCAGTACTTC
TRBD1 | TRBJ2-5 | NA | TRBV5-1 | 14 | CASSLAGQGETQYF | TGCGCCAGCAGCTTGGCCGGACAGGGAGAGACCCAGTACTTC
TRBD1 | TRBJ1-2 | NA | TRBV19 | 17 | CASSYAARGQGVGGYTF | TGTGCCAGTAGCTACGCAGCCCGGGGGCAGGGGGTCGGAGGCTACACCTTC
TRBD1 | TRBJ2-7 | few | TRBV2 | 13 | CASRETGKGEQYF | TGTGCCAGCAGGGAGACAGGGAAGGGCGAGCAGTACTTC
NA | TRBJ2-7 | NA | TRBV5-4 | 14 | CASSLGGRAYEQYF | TGTGCCAGCAGCTTGGGCGGCAGGGCCTACGAGCAGTACTTC
TRBD2 | TRBJ2-3 | once | TRBV7-6 | 17 | CASSSPTSGTRTDTQYF | TGTGCCAGCAGCTCCCCGACTAGCGGGACACGCACAGATACGCAGTATTTT
NA | TRBJ2-3 | NA | TRBV11-1 | 13 | CASSLPPGPQTDF | TGTGCCAGCAGCCTACCCCCGGGACCCCAGACGGATTTT